This T cell receptor beta chain was observed in a study of shared clonotypes between healthy human individuals. What CD8 memory combined were CD45RO+ cells and CCR7-negative CD45RA+ TemRA cells. For this clone: Different DNA sequences within this sample yield the same CDR3.

TCRdb's copy holds only in-frame clones and misses some; the assay was immunoSEQ multiplex PCR. This sample has roughly 720,000 clones, with about 90% found just once. Trimming removed 4 bases from V and 0 bases from J; junction bases left unmatched: 5. The CDR3 has 15 amino acids. CDR1 and CDR2 (germline): SEHNR, FQNEAQ (reference sequence). This chain connects TRBV7-9 to TRBJ1-1, with 7 nucleotides matching TRBD1. This sequence originates from a man aged 18 to 30 in good health. Some clones in this sample may be carry-over from other donors' samples. Source material: memory CD8+ T cells from PBMCs. Subset given: CD45RO+ cells pooled with CCR7-negative TemRA cells. DNA for the CDR3: TGTGCCAGCAGCTCTTCGGGACAGTTGAACACTGAAGCTTTCTTT. This encodes CASSSSGQLNTEAFF.